The sample holds many counts of the clone carrying this TCR beta chain. As yet, its antigen is unknown. TCRdb re-analysed the reads in MiXCR, keeping a single row per CDR3 protein. The sample holds 700,000 to 850,000 distinct CDR3 sequences; over 25% are singletons and the top ten take roughly 12%. These data originate in a study of T cell repertoires in cytomegalovirus infection. Study at large: CMV epitopes used comprised recently identified HLA-C-restricted ones and well-studied HLA-B-restricted ones. Public TCR beta signatures provided an indication of both CMV infection and a matching HLA type.

The CDR3 contains 14 residues. J gave up 4 bases and V 4 bases, and 4 bases lay outside the gene matches. CDR1 SGHVS and CDR2 FQNEAQ come from the germline V gene. This chain joins TRBV7-8 and TRBJ2-3, with 8 positions matching TRBD1. The input for sequencing was cultured CD8+ T cells from PBMCs, taken from culture after CMV antigen stimulation. This sequence originates from a human donor in good health (CMV status not recorded). Some clones in this sample may be carry-over from other donors' samples. CDR3 in DNA: TGTGCCAGCAGCTCCCCGACAGGGGCAGATACGCAGTATTTT. As protein: CASSSPTGADTQYF.